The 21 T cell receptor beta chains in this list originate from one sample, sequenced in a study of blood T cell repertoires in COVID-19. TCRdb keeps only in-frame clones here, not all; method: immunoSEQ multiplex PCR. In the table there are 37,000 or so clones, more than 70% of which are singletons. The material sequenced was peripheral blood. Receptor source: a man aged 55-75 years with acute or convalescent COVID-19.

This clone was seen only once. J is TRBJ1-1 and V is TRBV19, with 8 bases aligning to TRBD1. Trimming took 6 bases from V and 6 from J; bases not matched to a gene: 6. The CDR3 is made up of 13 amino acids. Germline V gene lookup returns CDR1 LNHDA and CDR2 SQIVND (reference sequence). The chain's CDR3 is CASRGGTGAEAFF. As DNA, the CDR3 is TGTGCCAGTAGGGGGGGGACAGGCGCTGAAGCTTTCTTT.

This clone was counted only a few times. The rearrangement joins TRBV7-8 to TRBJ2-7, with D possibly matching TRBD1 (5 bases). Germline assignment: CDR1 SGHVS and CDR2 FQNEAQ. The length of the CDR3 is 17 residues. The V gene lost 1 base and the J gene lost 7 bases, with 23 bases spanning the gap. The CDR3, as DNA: TGTGCCAGCAGCTTAGTAGGTAGGACCTTGAATTCAGGGGAGCAGTACTTC. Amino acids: CASSLVGRTLNSGEQYF.

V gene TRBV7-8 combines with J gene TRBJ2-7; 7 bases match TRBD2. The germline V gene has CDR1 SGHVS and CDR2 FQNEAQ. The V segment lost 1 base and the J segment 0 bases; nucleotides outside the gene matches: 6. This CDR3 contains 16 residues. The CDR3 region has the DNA TGTGCCAGCAGCTTAGGGGCTGGGAGGGTCTCCTACGAGCAGTACTTC. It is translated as CASSLGAGRVSYEQYF. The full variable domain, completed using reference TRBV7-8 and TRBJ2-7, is GAGVSQSPRYKVAKRGQDVALRCDPISGHVSLFWYQQALGQGPEFLTYFQNEAQLDKSGLPSDRFFAERPEGSVSTLKIQRTQQEDSAVYLCASSLGAGRVSYEQYFGPGTRLTVT.

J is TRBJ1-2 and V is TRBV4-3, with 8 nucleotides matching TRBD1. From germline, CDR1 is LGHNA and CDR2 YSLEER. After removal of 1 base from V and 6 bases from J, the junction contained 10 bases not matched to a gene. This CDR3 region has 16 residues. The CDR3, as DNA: TGCGCCAGCAGCCAAGGCCGACAGGGGAGAGGTGATGGCTACACCTTC. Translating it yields CASSQGRQGRGDGYTF.

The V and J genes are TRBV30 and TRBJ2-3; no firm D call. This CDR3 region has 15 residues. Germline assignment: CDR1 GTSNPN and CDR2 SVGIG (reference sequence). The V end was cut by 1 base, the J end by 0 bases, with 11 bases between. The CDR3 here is CAWSGAVASTDTQYF. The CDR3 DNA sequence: TGTGCCTGGAGTGGGGCAGTTGCTAGCACAGATACGCAGTATTTT. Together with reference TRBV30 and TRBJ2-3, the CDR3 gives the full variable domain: SQTIHQWPATLVQPVGSPLSLECTVEGTSNPNLYWYRQAAGRGLQLLFYSVGIGQISSEVPQNLSASRPQDRQFILSSKKLLLSDSGFYLCAWSGAVASTDTQYFGPGTRLTVL.

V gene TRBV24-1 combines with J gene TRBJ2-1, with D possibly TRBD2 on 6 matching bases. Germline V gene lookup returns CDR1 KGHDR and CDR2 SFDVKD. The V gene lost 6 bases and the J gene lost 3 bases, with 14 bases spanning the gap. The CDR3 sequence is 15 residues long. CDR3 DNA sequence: TGTGCCACCAGTTCAAGGCGGGGCAACTACAATGAGCAGTTCTTC. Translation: CATSSRRGNYNEQFF.

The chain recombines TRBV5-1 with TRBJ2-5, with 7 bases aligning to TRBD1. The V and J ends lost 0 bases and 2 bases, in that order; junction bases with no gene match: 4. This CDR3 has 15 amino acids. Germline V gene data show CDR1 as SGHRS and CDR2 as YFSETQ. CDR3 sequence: CASSLGQGRQETQYF. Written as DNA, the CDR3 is TGCGCCAGCAGCTTGGGACAGGGAAGGCAAGAGACCCAGTACTTC. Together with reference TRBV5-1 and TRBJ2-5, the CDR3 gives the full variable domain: KAGVTQTPRYLIKTRGQQVTLSCSPISGHRSVSWYQQTPGQGLQFLFEYFSETQRNKGNFPGRFSGRQFSNSRSEMNVSTLELGDSALYLCASSLGQGRQETQYFGPGTRLLVL.

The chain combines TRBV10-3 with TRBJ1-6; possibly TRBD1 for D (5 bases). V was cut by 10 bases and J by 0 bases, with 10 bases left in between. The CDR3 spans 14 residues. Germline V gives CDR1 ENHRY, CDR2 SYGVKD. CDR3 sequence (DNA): TGTGCCACCGCAGACAGCTCCTATAATTCACCCCTCCACTTT. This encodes CATADSSYNSPLHF.

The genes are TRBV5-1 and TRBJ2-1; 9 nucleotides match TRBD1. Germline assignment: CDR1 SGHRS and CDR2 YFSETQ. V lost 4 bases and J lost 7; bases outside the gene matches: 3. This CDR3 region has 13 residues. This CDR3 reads CASSRDRVNEQFF. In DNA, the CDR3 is TGCGCCAGCAGCAGGGACAGGGTGAATGAGCAGTTCTTC.

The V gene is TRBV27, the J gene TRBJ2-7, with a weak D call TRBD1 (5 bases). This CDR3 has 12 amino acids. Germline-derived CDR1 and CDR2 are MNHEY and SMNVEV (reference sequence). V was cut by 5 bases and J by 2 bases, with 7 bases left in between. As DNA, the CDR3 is TGTGCCAGCAGTCAGGGCGCCTACGAGCAGTACTTC. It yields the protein CASSQGAYEQYF.

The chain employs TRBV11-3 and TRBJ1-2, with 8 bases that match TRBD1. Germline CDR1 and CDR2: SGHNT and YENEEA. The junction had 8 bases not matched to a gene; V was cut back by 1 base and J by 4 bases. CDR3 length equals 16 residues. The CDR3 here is CASSLGGRGRIYGYTF. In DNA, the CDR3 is TGTGCCAGCAGCTTAGGTGGCAGGGGGCGGATCTATGGCTACACCTTC.

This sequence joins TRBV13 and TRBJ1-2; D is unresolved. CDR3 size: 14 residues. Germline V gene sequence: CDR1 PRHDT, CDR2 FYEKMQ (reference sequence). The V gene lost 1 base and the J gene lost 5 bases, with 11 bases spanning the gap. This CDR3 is CASSLVPAEYGYTF. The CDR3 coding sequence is TGTGCCAGCAGCTTAGTGCCAGCGGAGTATGGCTACACCTTC.

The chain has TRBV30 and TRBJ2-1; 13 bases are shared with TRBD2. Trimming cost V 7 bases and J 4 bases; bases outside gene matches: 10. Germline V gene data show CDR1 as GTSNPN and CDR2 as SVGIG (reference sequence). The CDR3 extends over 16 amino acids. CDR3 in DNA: TGTGCCTTGGGGAAGGGGACTAGCGGGGCGTACAATGAGCAGTTCTTC. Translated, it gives CALGKGTSGAYNEQFF.

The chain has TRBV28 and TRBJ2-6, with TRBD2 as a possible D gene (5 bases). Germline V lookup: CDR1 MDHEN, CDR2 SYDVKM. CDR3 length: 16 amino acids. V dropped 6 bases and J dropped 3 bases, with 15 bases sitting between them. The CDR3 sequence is CASSPSIGNGANVLTF. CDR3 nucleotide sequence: TGTGCCAGCAGCCCATCGATCGGGAATGGGGCCAACGTCCTGACTTTC. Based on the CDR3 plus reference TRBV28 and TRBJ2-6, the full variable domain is DVKVTQSSRYLVKRTGEKVFLECVQDMDHENMFWYRQDPGLGLRLIYFSYDVKMKEKGDIPEGYSVSREKKERFSLILESASTNQTSMYLCASSPSIGNGANVLTFGAGSRLTVL.

This CDR3 reads CASSVVAGVREQFF. In nucleotides, the CDR3 is TGTGCCAGCAGCGTAGTAGCGGGTGTCCGAGAGCAGTTCTTC. V and J are TRBV9 and TRBJ2-1; 7 bases agree with TRBD2. CDR3 length equals 14 residues. V lost 0 bases to trimming and J lost 10 bases; unmatched junction nucleotides: 7. From germline, CDR1 is SGDLS and CDR2 YYNGEE.

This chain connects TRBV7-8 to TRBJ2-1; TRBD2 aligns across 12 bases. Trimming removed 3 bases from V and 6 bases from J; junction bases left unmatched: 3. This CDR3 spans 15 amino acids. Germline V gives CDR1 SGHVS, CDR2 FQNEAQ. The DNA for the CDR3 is TGTGCCAGCAGCTTCCTAGCGGGAGGGGTCAATGAGCAGTTCTTC. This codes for CASSFLAGGVNEQFF. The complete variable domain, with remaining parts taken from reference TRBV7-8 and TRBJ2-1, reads GAGVSQSPRYKVAKRGQDVALRCDPISGHVSLFWYQQALGQGPEFLTYFQNEAQLDKSGLPSDRFFAERPEGSVSTLKIQRTQQEDSAVYLCASSFLAGGVNEQFFGPGTRLTVL.

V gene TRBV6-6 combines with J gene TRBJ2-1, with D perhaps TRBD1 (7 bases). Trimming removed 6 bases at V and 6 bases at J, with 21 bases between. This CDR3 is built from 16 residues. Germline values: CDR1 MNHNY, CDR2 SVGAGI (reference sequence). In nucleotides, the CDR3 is TGTGCCAGCAGGCAGACCGACAGGGTGGGGGGCAATGAGCAGTTCTTC. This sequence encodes CASRQTDRVGGNEQFF.

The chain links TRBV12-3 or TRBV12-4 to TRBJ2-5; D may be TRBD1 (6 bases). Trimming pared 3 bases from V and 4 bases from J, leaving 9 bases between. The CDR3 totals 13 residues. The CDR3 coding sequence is TGTGCCAGCAGTTTCACAGGGACAGAGACCCAGTACTTC. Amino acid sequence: CASSFTGTETQYF.

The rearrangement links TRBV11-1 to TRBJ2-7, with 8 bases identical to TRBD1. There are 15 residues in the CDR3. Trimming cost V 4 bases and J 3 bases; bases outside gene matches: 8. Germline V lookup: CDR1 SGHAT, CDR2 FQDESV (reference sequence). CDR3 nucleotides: TGTGCCAGCAGCTCAGGGGGACAGGACTACTACGAGCAGTACTTC. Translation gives CASSSGGQDYYEQYF. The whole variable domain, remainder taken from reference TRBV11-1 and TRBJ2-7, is EAEVAQSPRYKITEKSQAVAFWCDPISGHATLYWYRQILGQGPELLVQFQDESVVDDSQLPKDRFSAERLKGVDSTLKIQPAELGDSAMYLCASSSGGQDYYEQYFGPGTRLTVT.

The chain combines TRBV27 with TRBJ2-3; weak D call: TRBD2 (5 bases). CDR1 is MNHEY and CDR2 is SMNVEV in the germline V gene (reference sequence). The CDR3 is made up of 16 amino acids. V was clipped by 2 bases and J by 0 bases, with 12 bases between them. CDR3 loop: CASSLGPSRSTDTQYF. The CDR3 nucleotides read TGTGCCAGCAGTTTAGGGCCTAGCCGGAGCACAGATACGCAGTATTTT.

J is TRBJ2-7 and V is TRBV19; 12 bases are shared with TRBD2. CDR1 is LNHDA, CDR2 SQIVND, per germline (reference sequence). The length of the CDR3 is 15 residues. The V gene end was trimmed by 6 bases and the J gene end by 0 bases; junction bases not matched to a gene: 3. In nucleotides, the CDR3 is TGTGCCAGTAGAGGGGGACTAGCGGGCTCCTACGAGCAGTACTTC. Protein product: CASRGGLAGSYEQYF.